This TCR beta chain was sequenced during a study of shared clonotypes between healthy human individuals. About the study: Per-donor plates numbered three CD4 naive, three CD4 memory, two CD8 naive and one CD8 memory. Broader study findings: Naive subsets typically showed greater estimated richness than memory subsets. Clonotype sharing across several donors was observed for roughly 5% of naive CD4 clonotypes.

Turning to this clone: Its antigen is still unknown. This may be a read error: a much more frequent sequence differs by one nucleotide. This sample also contains other DNA sequences that code for the same CDR3.

V was shortened by 0 bases and J by 0 bases, with 3 bases between the two germline ends. Germline CDR1 and CDR2: SGHRS and YFSETQ. The CDR3 has 13 residues. Over several immunoSEQ plates, each subset's genomic DNA was distributed in even portions. Measured with immunoSEQ multiplex PCR; TCRdb has only the in-frame clones, and not every one. Among approximately 2.1 million clones, 80% to 95% were seen once, and the ten largest hold about 0.39%. The receptor was derived from a man younger than 35 in good health. Some clones in this sample may be carry-over from other donors' samples. The V call is TRBV5-1, the J call TRBJ1-1; D unclear. Sequenced sample: naive CD4+ T cells from PBMCs. Subset defined: CD45RA+ positively selected. CDR3 coding DNA: TGCGCCAGCAGCTTGGACATGAACACTGAAGCTTTCTTT. This encodes CASSLDMNTEAFF.